A selection of T cell receptor beta chains follows, all from one sample in a study of blood T cell repertoires in COVID-19. Measured with immunoSEQ multiplex PCR; TCRdb has only the in-frame clones, and not every one. The data hold about 62,000 clones, with 85% to 90% observed a single time. Specimen: peripheral blood. All receptors derive from a man in his 70s with acute or convalescent COVID-19. Each CDR3 is given with its conserved first and last residue. Fields, in order: J gene, V gene, D gene, CDR3 protein. A D gene is named only where the DNA matches it firmly.

TRBJ1-6,TRBV25-1,NA,CASSEFSGDLNSPLHF
TRBJ2-7,TRBV14,TRBD2,CASSLDRLAVPEQYF
TRBJ2-5,TRBV2,NA,CASSAAGTFQETQYF
TRBJ2-2,TRBV28,NA,CASSLGGGTGELFF
TRBJ1-2,TRBV5-4,NA,CASSVPQGTNYGYTF
TRBJ1-2,TRBV18,TRBD1,CASSPPEGADYGYTF
TRBJ1-2,TRBV5-4,NA,CASSLGGRGPANYGYTF
TRBJ2-3,TRBV5-1,NA,CASSFERGITDTQYF
TRBJ2-1,TRBV9,NA,CASSARPMTGRADEQFF
TRBJ2-7,TRBV7-9,NA,CASSWATYEQYF
TRBJ1-3,TRBV19,NA,CASMSGSSGNTIYF
TRBJ2-2,TRBV12-3/TRBV12-4,TRBD2,CASSLTSAGELFF
TRBJ1-2,TRBV5-4,TRBD1,CASTNTPGQGYGYTF
TRBJ2-7,TRBV12-3/TRBV12-4,NA,CASSLAGPYEQYF
TRBJ1-2,TRBV7-6,TRBD1,CASSLGDREWSGYTF
TRBJ1-4,TRBV27,NA,CASSLTRGNEKLFF
TRBJ2-7,TRBV5-1,NA,CASSLALAYEQYF
TRBJ1-5,TRBV27,NA,CASSLSGQVPPQPQHF
TRBJ2-2,TRBV11-2,NA,CASSLTGSRAGELFF
TRBJ2-7,TRBV11-3,TRBD1,CASSLDGTGGPYEQYF
TRBJ1-5,TRBV5-6,TRBD1,CASSFGTGGNQPQHF
TRBJ1-2,TRBV25-1,TRBD1,CASRAQGTPGGYTF
TRBJ1-1,TRBV28,NA,CASASGQNTEAFF
TRBJ2-3,TRBV5-1,NA,CASSLQGGTDTQYF
TRBJ2-2,TRBV14,NA,CASSRILGLNTGELFF
TRBJ1-1,TRBV6-4,NA,CASSDWSKGTEAFF
TRBJ2-2,TRBV2,TRBD1,CASSVTGSHTGELFF
TRBJ2-2,TRBV7-9,TRBD2,CASSWGGLLGTGELFF
TRBJ2-2,TRBV12-3/TRBV12-4,NA,CASSILARGELFF
TRBJ2-1,TRBV6-1,NA,CASSEGWASYNEQFF
TRBJ1-2,TRBV5-6,NA,CASSLAGVYGYTF
TRBJ2-3,TRBV18,TRBD2,CASSPTPLAGTVGDTQYF
TRBJ2-1,TRBV5-1,TRBD2,CASSLGGSGSYNEQFF
TRBJ1-5,TRBV18,TRBD1,CASSPLGQGQQPQHF
TRBJ2-1,TRBV5-4,TRBD1,CASSKAGTGGLDEQFF
TRBJ1-6,TRBV27,TRBD1,CASSLVGQVNSPLHF
TRBJ1-2,TRBV14,TRBD1,CASSQEGTGRTYGYTF